This T cell receptor beta chain was recorded in a study of blood T cell repertoires in COVID-19. Repertoires were generated with immunoSEQ multiplex PCR, while TCRdb's copy carries only in-frame clones and drops some. Of around 42,000 clones in the sample, roughly 86% were seen once. The length of the CDR3 is 16 residues. Trimming at V came to 6 bases and at J to 1 base, leaving 3 bases not matched to a gene. Per germline, CDR1 MDHEN and CDR2 SYDVKM. Sequenced sample: peripheral blood. The chain has TRBV28 and TRBJ2-5; 15 nucleotides line up with TRBD2. The sequence was obtained from a man aged 65 to 85 with acute or convalescent COVID-19. CDR3 sequence reads: CASRGTSGRTQETQYF. As DNA, the CDR3 is TGTGCCAGCAGGGGGACTAGCGGGAGGACCCAAGAGACCCAGTACTTC.